A few counts support the clone carrying this T cell receptor beta chain. The antigen remains unidentified. This sample was included in a study of T cell repertoires in cytomegalovirus infection. The wider study: The authors used CMV epitopes that were HLA-C-restricted (recently identified) and HLA-B-restricted (well studied). General study findings and limits: Cumulative public TCR beta family frequency identified CMV carriers with the relevant HLA. It was HLA-C-restricted CMV-specific TCR beta clonotypes that dominated the response ex vivo.

The CDR3 consists of 15 residues. With 1 base removed from V and 0 bases from J, the gap between germline ends came to 8 bases. Looked up from germline, CDR1 is SGHTA and CDR2 is FQGNSA. Each CDR3 protein gets one entry after TCRdb re-called the reads with MiXCR. The sample includes around 230,000 distinct CDR3 sequences, roughly 34% of them seen just once. Sequences were derived from CD8+ T cells from cultured PBMCs, sampled from culture after CMV antigen stimulation. The chain is built from TRBV7-2 and TRBJ2-3; no definite D call. The sequence came from a human donor in good health (CMV status not recorded). Some clones in this sample may be carry-over from other donors' samples. For the CDR3, the DNA is TGTGCCAGCAGCTTAGGCTCTACTAGCACAGATACGCAGTATTTT. It specifies CASSLGSTSTDTQYF.